This TCR beta chain was identified during a study of CD8 T cells in ankylosing spondylitis (dated by TCRdb to about 2017). The study in broad terms: The study set out to find disease-linked TCR variants by profiling T cell receptor beta repertoires in ankylosing spondylitis patients and healthy donors. The full study cohort was made up of 25 ankylosing spondylitis patients and approximately 100 healthy donors. Peripheral blood samples were taken, and synovial fluid was additionally collected from ankylosing spondylitis patients. On the study overall, not on this receptor specifically: Some of the motif variants had been reported before in the synovial fluid and blood of reactive arthritis patients, a finding that suggests common disease-initiation mechanisms. Blood from ankylosing spondylitis patients appeared to be characterized by a TCR beta motif made up of about 8 highly homologous amino acid variants. A CD8+ phenotype was shown by the disease-linked clones, which were found at relatively low frequencies in peripheral blood. The disease-linked clones were reported to be significantly enriched in matched synovial fluid samples from ankylosing spondylitis patients.

Notes on this clonotype: Its antigen target is currently unknown. No base quality values were provided; no much bigger clone lies one nucleotide off.

For sequencing, an Illumina HiSeq 2500 was employed. TCR beta libraries were prepared by quantitative 5'-RACE with molecular barcodes. Per the authors' processing: A new computational method based on a probabilistic model of VDJ rearrangement was used to identify disease-linked TCR variants. TCRdb reprocessing: public reads trimmed at Q25 with fastp, clones called with MiXCR, in-frame beta chains kept. Identical CDR3 protein sequences are pooled into one entry, listed with their most common genes and DNA. In this record, the V and J calls reflect TCRdb's handling and not the investigators' own analysis. The sample table holds some 270,000 distinct CDR3 sequences, of which over 30% were seen once. The biggest ten clones account for 4% to 5% of the sample. The receptor comes from a male donor with ankylosing spondylitis or in good health (not recorded which). What was sequenced was blood, either unsorted or a sorted T cell fraction (not recorded which).

Here is the DNA: TGTGCCATCGAGGACAGGGTAAATCACGAGCAGTACTTC. It codes for CAIEDRVNHEQYF. Rearrangement joined TRBV10-3 to TRBJ2-7, with 8 bases aligning to TRBD1. Measured from the cysteine to the phenylalanine, the CDR3 is 13 residues long. Solely the CDR3 DNA is kept, with 39 bases framed from the first base. V and J are trimmed by 8 bases and 5 bases, and the gene matches miss 8 bases of the junction. As encoded in the germline V gene, CDR1 is ENHRY while CDR2 is SYGVKD.